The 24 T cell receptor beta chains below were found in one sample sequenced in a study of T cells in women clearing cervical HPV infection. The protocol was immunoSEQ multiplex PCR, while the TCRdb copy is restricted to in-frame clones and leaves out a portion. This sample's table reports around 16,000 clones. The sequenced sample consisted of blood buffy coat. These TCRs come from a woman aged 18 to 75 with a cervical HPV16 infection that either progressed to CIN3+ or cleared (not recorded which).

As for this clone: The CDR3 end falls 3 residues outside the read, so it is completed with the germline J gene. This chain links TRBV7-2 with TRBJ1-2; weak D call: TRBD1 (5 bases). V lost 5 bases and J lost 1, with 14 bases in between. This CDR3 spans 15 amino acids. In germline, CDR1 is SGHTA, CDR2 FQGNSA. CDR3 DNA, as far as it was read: TGTGCCAGCAGCCCCGGGGGGAGCCTTAACTATGGC. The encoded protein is CASSPGGSLNYG. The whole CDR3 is CASSPGGSLNYGYTF.

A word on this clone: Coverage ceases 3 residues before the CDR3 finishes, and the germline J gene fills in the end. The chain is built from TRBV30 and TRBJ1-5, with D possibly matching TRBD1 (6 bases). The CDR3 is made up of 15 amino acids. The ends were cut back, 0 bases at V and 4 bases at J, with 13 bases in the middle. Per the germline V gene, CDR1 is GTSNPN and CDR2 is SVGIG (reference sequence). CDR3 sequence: CAWSVGDRTNQPQHF. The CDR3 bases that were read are TGTGCCTGGAGTGTAGGTGACAGGACAAATCAGCCC.

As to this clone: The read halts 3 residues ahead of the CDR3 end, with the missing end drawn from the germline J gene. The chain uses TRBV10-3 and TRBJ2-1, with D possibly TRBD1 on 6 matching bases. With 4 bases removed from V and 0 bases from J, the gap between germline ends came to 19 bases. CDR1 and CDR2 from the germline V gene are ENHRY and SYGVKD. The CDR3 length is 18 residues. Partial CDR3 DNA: TGTGCCATCAGTGGTGGGGTGGTTATGGGGGCCTCCTACAATGAG. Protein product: CAISGGVVMGASYNE. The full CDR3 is CAISGGVVMGASYNEQFF.

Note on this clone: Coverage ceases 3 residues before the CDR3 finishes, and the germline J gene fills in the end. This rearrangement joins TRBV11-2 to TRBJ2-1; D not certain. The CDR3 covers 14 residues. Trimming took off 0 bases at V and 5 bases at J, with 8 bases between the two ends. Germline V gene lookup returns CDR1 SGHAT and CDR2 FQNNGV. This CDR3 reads CASSLEVRNNEQFF. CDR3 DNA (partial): TGTGCCAGCAGCTTAGAGGTCAGGAACAATGAG.

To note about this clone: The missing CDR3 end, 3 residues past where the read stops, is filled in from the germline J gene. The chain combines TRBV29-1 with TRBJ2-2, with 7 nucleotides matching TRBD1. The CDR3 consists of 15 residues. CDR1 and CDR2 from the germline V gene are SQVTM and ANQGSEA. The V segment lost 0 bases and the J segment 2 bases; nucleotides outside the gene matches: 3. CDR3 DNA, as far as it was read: TGCAGCGTTGAAGATGGGACAGCAAACACCGGGGAG. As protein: CSVEDGTANTGE. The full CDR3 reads CSVEDGTANTGELFF.

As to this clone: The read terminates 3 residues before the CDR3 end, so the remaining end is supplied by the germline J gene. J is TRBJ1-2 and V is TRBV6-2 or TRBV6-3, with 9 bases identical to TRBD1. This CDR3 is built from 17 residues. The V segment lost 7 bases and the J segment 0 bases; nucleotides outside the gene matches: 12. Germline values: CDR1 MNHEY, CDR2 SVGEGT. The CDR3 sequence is CASTFGTGKFANYGYTF. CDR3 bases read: TGTGCCAGCACCTTCGGGACAGGGAAATTCGCTAACTATGGC.

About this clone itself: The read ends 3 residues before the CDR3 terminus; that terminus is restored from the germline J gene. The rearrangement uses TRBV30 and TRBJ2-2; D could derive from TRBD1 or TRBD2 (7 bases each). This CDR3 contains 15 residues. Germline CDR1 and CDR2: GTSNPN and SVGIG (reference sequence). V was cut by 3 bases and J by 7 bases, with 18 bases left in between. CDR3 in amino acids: CAWRLGGGAIGELFF. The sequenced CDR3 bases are TGTGCCTGGAGACTGGGAGGGGGCGCGATCGGGGAG.

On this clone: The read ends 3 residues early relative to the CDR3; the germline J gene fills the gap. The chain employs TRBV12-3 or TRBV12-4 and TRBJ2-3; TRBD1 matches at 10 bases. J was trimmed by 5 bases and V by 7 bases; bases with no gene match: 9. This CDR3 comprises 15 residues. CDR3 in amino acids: CASTGGGQGLDTQYF. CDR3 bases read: TGTGCCAGCACCGGTGGGGGACAGGGGTTAGATACG.

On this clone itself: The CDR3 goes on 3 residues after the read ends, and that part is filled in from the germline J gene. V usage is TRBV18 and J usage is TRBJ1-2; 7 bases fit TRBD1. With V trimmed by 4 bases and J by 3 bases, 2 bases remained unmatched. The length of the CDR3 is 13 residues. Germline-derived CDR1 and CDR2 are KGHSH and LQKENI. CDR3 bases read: TGTGCCAGCTCACGACAGGGCGACTATGGC. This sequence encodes CASSRQGDYG. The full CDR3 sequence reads CASSRQGDYGYTF.

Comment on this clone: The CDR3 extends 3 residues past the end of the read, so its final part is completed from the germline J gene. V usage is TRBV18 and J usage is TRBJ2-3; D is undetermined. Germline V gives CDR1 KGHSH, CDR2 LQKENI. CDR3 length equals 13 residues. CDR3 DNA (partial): TGTGCCAGCTCACCTAGCTACCAAGAGACG. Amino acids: CASSPSYQET. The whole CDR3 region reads CASSPSYQETQYF.

The sequenced part of the CDR3 DNA is TGTGCCAGCAGTGAACGGGGGGGGACGGGCTCTGGGGCCAACGTG. It specifies CASSERGGTGSGANV. In full, the CDR3 is CASSERGGTGSGANVLFF. The chain joins TRBV2 to TRBJ2-2; 8 bases are shared with TRBD2. Coverage ceases 3 residues before the CDR3 finishes, and the germline J gene fills in the end. The germline V gene encodes CDR1 SNHLY and CDR2 FYNNEI. There are 18 residues in the CDR3.

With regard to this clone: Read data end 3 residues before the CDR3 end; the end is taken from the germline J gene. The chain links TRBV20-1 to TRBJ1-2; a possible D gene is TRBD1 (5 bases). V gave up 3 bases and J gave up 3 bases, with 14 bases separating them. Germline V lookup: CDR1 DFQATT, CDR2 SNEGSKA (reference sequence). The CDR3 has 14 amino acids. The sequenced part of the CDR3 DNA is TGCAGTGCTAGTAGCGTATGGGGGGACTATGGC. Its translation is CSASSVWGDYG. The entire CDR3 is CSASSVWGDYGYTF.

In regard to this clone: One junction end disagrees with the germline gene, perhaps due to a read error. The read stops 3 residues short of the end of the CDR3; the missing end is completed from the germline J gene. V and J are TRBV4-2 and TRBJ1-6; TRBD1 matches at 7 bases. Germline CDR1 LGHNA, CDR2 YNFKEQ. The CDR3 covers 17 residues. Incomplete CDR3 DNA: TGCGCCAGCAGCCAATTCATAATTGGGACAGCGAATTCACCC. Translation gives CASSQFIIGTANSP. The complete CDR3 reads CASSQFIIGTANSPLHF.

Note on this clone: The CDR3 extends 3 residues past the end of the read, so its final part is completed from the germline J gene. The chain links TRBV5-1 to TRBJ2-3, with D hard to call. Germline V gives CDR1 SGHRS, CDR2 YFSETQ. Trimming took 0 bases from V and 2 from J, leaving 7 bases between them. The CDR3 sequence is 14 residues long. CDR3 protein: CASSLGVVTDTQYF. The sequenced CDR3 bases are TGCGCCAGCAGCTTGGGTGTCGTCACAGATACG.

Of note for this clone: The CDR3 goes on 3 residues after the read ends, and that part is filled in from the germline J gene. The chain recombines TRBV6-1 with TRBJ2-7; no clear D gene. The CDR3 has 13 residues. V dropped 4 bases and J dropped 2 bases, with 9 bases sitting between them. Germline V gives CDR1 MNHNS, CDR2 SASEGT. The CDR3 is CASSVGGAYEQYF. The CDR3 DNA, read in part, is TGTGCCAGCAGTGTTGGCGGTGCCTACGAG.

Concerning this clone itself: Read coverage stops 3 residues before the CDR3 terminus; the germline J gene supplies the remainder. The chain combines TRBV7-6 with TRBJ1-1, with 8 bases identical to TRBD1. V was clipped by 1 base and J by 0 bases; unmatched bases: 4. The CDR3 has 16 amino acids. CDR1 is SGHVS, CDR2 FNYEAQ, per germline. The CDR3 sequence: CASSLGGQGLNTEAFF. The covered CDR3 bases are TGTGCCAGCAGCTTAGGTGGACAGGGTCTGAACACTGAA.

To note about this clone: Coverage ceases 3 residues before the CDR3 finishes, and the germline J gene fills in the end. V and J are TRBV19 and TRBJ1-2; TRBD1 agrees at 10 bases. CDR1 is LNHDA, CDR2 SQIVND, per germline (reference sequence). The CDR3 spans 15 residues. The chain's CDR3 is CASSADRGGSYDYTF. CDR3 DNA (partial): TGTGCCAGTAGTGCGGACAGGGGGGGATCCTACGAC.

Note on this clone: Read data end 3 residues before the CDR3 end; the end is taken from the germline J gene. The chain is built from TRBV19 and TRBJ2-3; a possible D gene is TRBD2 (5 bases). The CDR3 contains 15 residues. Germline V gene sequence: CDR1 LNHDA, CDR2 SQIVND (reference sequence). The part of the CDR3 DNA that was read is TGTGCCAGTAGTAGACTACGTGAGGGCCAAGAGACG. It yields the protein CASSRLREGQET. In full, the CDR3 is CASSRLREGQETQYF.

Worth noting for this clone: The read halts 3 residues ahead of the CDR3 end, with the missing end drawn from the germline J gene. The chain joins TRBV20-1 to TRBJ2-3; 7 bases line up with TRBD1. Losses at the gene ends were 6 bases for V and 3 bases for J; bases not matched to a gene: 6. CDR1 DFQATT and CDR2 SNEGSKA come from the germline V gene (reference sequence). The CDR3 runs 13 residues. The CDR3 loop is CSAPGQLTDTQYF. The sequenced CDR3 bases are TGCAGTGCCCCGGGACAGCTAACAGATACG.

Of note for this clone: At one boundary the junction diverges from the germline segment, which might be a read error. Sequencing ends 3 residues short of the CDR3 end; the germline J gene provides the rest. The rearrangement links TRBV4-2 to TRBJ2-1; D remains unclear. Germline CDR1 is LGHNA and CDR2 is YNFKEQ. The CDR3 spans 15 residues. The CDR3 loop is CASSQDVFSYNEQFF. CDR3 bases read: TGCGCCAGCAGCCAAGATGTCTTCTCCTACAATGAG.

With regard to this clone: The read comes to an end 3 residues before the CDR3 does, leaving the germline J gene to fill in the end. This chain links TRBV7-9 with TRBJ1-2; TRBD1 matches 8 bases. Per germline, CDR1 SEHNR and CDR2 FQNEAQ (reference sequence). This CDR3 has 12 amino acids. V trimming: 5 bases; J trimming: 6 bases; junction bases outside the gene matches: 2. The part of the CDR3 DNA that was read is TGTGCCAGCAGCCAGGGGGCGAATGGC. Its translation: CASSQGANG. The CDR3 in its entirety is CASSQGANGYTF.

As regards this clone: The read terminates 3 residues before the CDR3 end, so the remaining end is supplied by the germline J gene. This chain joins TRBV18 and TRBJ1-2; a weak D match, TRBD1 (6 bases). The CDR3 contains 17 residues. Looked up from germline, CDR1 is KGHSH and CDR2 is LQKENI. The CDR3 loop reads CASSPQLEQGWPDTYTF. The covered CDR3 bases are TGTGCCAGCTCACCACAGTTGGAGCAGGGGTGGCCGGATACC.

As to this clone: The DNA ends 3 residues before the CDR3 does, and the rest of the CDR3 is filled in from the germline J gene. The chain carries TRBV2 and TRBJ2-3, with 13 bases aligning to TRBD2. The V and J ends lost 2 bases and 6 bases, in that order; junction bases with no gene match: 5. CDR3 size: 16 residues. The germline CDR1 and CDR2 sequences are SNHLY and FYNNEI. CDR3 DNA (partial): TGTGCCAGCAGTGAAAGACTAGCGGGGGGCAGGGATACG. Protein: CASSERLAGGRDT. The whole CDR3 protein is CASSERLAGGRDTQYF.

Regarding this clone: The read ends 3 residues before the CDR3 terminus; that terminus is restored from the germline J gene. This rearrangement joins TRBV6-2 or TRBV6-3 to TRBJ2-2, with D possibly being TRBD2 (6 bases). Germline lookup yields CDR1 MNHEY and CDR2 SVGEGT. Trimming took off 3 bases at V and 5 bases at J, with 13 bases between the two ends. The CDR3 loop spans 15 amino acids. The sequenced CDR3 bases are TGTGCCAGCAGTTATATCGGAGGGGTAACCGGGGAG. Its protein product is CASSYIGGVTGE. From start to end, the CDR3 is CASSYIGGVTGELFF.